This T cell receptor beta chain emerged from a study of blood T cells in healthy people across ages. Donors ranged from about 6 to 90 years old and were healthy Caucasians in Russia. CDR1 is LGHNA, CDR2 YSLEER, per germline. This CDR3 region has 17 residues. The V and J ends lost 1 base and 0 bases, in that order; junction bases with no gene match: 6. Primed by a sample-barcoded 5' primer and a J-beta primer mix, a second PCR proceeded for about 6 to 11 cycles. Each CDR3 protein is one row after TCRdb ran MiXCR on the 5' RACE reads. Of about 570,000 distinct CDR3 sequences in the sample, 27% were seen once. In its sample, this clonotype was seen a few times.

This sequence was found in a woman aged 70-85 years in good health. Sequenced sample: blood. This chain joins TRBV4-3 and TRBJ1-2; 9 positions agree with TRBD1. The CDR3 sequence: CASSQALRQGANYGYTF. The CDR3 DNA sequence: TGCGCCAGCAGCCAAGCCCTCCGACAGGGGGCTAACTATGGCTACACCTTC.